This T cell receptor beta chain was sequenced during a study of control samples from healthy donors and cancer patients. Sequencing was performed with immunoSEQ multiplex PCR; in TCRdb, only in-frame clones are kept and a portion is missing. Seen here are 110,000 to 150,000 clones, over 85% observed once, and the top ten hold 10% to 12%. V was clipped by 1 base and J by 5 bases, with 2 bases between them. The CDR3 totals 11 residues. Germline CDR1 LGHDT, CDR2 YNNKEL (reference sequence). The sequence came from a young man in good health. The sequenced sample was blood. The chain employs TRBV3-1 (or the pseudogene TRBV3-2) and TRBJ1-1; D not certain. Written as DNA, the CDR3 is TGTGCCAGCAGCCAAGGAACTGAAGCTTTCTTT. Amino acid sequence: CASSQGTEAFF.